This T cell receptor beta chain was captured by sequencing in a study of identical twins. This CDR3 has 15 residues. Trimming stripped 3 bases from V and 4 bases from J, with 15 bases between. General observations from the study: Where beta out-of-frame sequences were concerned, excess twin sharing was weaker.

A template switching step contributed a universal primer site, while unique molecular identifiers were present in the cDNA. TCRdb redid the calling of the 5' RACE reads with MiXCR, one entry per CDR3 protein. The table has 200,000 to 300,000 distinct CDR3 sequences, approximately 11% seen once; the top ten hold 3.5% to 4.5%. This clonotype was observed many times. As yet, its antigen is unknown. The sample also formed part of further work on yellow fever vaccine responses in identical twins. That paper adds: Twins' vaccine T cell responses were reported to seem partly convergent and partly personalized.

The source is a woman between 18 and 30 years old in good health. Sequenced sample: memory (CD45RO+) T cells sorted from blood. V and J are TRBV12-3 or TRBV12-4 and TRBJ2-5, with a tentative D call TRBD1 (6 bases). The CDR3 is CASSFTQGRSETQYF. CDR3 coding DNA: TGTGCCAGCAGTTTCACACAGGGAAGGTCAGAGACCCAGTACTTC.